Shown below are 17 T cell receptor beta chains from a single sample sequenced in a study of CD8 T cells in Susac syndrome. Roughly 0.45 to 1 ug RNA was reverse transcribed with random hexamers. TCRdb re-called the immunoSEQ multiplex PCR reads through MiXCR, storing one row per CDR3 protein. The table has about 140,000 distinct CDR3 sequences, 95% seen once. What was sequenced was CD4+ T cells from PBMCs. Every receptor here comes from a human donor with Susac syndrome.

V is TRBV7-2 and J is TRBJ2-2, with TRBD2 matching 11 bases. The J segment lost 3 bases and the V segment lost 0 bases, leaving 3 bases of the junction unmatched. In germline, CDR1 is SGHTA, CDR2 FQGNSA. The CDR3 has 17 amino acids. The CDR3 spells CASSLALLAGDTGELFF. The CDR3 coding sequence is TGTGCCAGCAGCTTAGCCCTACTAGCGGGAGACACCGGGGAGCTGTTTTTT.

CDR3 coding DNA: TGTGCCAGCAGTACCTGGAGGGTTGGCACTAGCAATCAGCCCCAGCATTTT. Translating it yields CASSTWRVGTSNQPQHF. This chain joins TRBV28 and TRBJ1-5; D not resolved. Looked up from germline, CDR1 is MDHEN and CDR2 is SYDVKM. The CDR3 consists of 17 residues. The ends were cut back, 5 bases at V and 0 bases at J, with 17 bases in the middle.

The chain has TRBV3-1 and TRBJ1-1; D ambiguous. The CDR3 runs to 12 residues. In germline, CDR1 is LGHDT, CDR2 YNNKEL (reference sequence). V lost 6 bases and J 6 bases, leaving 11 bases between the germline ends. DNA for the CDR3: TGTGCCAGCAGTGTCGCAGGCTCTGAAGCTTTCTTT. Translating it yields CASSVAGSEAFF.

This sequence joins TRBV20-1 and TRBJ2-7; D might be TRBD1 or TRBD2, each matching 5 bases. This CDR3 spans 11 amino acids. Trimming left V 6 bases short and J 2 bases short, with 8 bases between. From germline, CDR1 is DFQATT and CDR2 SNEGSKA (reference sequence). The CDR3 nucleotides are TGCAGTGCCCGGGGCCCCTACGAGCAGTACTTC. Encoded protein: CSARGPYEQYF.

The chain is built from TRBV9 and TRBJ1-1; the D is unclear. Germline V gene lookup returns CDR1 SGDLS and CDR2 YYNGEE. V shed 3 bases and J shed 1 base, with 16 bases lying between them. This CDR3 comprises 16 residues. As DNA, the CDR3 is TGTGCCAGCAGCGGGCCGAACCTCCCAAAGAACACTGAAGCTTTCTTT. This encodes CASSGPNLPKNTEAFF.

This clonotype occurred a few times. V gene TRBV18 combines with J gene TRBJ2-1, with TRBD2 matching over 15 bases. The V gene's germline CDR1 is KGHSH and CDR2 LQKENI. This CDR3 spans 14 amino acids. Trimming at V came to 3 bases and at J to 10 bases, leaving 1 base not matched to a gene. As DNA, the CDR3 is TGTGCCAGCTCACCCGGACTAGCGGGGGGGGAGCAGTTCTTC. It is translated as CASSPGLAGGEQFF.

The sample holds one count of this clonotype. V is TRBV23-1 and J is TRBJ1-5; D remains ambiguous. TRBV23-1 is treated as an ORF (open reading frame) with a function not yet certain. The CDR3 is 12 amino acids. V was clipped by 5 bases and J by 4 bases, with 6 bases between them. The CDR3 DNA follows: TGCGCCAGCAGTGCAGAAAATCAGCCCCAGCATTTT. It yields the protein CASSAENQPQHF.

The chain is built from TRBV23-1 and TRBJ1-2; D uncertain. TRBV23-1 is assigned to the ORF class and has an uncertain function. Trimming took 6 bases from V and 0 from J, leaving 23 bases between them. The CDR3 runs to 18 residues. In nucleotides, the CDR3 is TGCGCCAGCAGCCCCTCTTGTCGAGGGCCGATAGCTAACTATGGCTACACCTTC. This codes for CASSPSCRGPIANYGYTF.

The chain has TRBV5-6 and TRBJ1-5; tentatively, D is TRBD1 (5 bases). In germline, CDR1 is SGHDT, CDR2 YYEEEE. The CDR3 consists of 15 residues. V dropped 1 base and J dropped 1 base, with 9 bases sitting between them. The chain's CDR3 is CASSLLGESNQPQHF. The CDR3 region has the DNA TGTGCCAGCAGCTTGCTGGGGGAGAGCAATCAGCCCCAGCATTTT.

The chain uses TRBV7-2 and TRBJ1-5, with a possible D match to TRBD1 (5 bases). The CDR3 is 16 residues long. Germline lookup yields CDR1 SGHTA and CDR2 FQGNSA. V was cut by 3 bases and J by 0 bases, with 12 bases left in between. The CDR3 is CASSFGTVNSNQPQHF. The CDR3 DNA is TGTGCCAGCAGCTTCGGGACGGTCAATAGCAATCAGCCCCAGCATTTT. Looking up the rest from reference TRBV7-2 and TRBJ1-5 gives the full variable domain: GAGVSQSPSNKVTEKGKDVELRCDPISGHTALYWYRQSLGQGLEFLIYFQGNSAPDKSGLPSDRFSAERTGGSVSTLTIQRTQQEDSAVYLCASSFGTVNSNQPQHFGDGTRLSIL.

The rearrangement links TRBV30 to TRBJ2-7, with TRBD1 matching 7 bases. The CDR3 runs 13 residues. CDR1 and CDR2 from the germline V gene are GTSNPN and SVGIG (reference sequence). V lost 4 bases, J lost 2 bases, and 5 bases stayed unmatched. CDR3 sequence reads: CAWTLGTAYEQYF. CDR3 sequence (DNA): TGTGCCTGGACCCTCGGGACAGCCTACGAGCAGTACTTC.

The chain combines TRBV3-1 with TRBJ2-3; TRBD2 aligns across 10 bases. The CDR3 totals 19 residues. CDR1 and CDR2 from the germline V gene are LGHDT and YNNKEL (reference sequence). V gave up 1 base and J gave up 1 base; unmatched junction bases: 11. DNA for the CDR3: TGTGCCAGCAGCCAAGGTTCTCTAGCGGGGGCCCCTGGCACAGATACGCAGTATTTT. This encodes CASSQGSLAGAPGTDTQYF.

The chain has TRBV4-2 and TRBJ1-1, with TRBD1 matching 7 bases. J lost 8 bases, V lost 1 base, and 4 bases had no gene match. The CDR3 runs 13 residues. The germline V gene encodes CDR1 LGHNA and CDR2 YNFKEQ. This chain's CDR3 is CASSQALGQEAFF. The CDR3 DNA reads TGTGCCAGCAGCCAAGCATTGGGACAGGAAGCTTTCTTT.

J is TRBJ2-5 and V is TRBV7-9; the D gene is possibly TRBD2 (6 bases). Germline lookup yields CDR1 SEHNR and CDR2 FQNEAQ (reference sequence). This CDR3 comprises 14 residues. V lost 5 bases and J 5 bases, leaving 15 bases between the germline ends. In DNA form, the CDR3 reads TGTGCCAGCAGCGGAACGTCTAGCGTTGAGACCCAGTACTTC. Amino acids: CASSGTSSVETQYF.

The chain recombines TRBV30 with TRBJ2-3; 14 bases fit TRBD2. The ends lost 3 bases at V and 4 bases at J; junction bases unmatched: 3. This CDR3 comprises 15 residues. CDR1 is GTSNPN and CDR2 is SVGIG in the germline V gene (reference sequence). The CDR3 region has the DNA TGTGCCTGGAGGACTAGCGGGGGGGCCTCAGATACGCAGTATTTT. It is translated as CAWRTSGGASDTQYF.

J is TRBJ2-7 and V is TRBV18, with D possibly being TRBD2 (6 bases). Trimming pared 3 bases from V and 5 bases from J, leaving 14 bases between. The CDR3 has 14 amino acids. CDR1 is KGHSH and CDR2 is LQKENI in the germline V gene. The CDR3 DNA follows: TGTGCCAGCTCACCGGGACTGCGGGTGGACGAGCAGTACTTC. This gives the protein CASSPGLRVDEQYF. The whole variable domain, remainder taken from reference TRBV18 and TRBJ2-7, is NAGVMQNPRHLVRRRGQEARLRCSPMKGHSHVYWYRQLPEEGLKFMVYLQKENIIDESGMPKERFSAEFPKEGPSILRIQQVVRGDSAAYFCASSPGLRVDEQYFGPGTRLTVT.

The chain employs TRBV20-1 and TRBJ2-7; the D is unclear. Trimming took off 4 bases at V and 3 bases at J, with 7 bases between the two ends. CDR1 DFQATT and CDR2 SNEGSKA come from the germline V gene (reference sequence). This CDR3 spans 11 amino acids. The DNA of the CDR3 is TGCAGTGCTATAAGAATCTACGAGCAGTACTTC. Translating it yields CSAIRIYEQYF.